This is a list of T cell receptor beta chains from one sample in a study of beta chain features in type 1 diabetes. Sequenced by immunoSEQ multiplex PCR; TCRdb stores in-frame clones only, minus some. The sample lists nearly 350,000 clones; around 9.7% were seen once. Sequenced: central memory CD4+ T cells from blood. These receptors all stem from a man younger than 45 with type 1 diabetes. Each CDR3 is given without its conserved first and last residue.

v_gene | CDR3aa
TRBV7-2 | ASRQGETQY
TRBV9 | ASSVDGRSDEQY
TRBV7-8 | ASSFGLAGNYNEQF
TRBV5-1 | ASSESWKNEKLF
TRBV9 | ASSLLGDLETQY
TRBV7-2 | ASSLAGQGPYGYT
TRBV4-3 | ASSQWAGGAETQY
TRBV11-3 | ASSLREEETQY
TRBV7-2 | ASSLAGRGGEEQF
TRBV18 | ASSSRQASEQF
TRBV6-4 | ASGPTVQGGEQF
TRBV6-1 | ASSPVEGTNTEAF
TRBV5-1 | ASSQTGIFDEAF
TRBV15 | ATSGGGADEKLF
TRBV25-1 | ASSRAGTTEQY
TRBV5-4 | ASSTRDRGAEAF
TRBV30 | AWSSGDYGYT
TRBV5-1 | ASSLVPSGGNNEQF
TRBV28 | ASNLATGANVLT
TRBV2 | ASRLMITNEKLF
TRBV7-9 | ASSPMTSSGANVLT
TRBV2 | ASRPSLVAAQY
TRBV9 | ASSVGGAARDTQY
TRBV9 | ASSLGPSGEQF
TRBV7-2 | ASSSLPGQGEAF
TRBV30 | AWRWDRGYTEAF
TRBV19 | ASSDNRDPKVEQF
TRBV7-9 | ASSFRAGYT
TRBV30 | AWRESTEAF
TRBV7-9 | ASSLVEGGGGYT
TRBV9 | ASSVEGTPTGELF
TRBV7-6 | ASSLGGQPTDTQY
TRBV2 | ASSVLAGANAGELF